The T cell receptor beta chain under discussion was sequenced for a study of T cells in Graves' hyperthyroidism and ophthalmopathy. For the study at large: Peripheral blood sampling occurred at initial diagnosis, before any treatment.

Authors of the study amplified TCR beta CDR3 regions from RNA transcripts. Initially, a first-round RT-PCR of the TCR CDR3 employed the HTBI primer set. TCRdb analysed the multiplex PCR reads with MiXCR anew, one entry per CDR3 protein. The table lists around 350,000 distinct CDR3 sequences, 17% of them singletons. V was shortened by 4 bases and J by 4 bases, with 11 bases between the two germline ends. The CDR3 has 13 amino acids. The germline V gene has CDR1 SGHNT and CDR2 YYREEE (reference sequence). Disease duration under 2 months; hyperthyroidism patients were aged 18 to 65. Sequencing input: blood. This receptor was obtained from a woman under 40 with Graves' hyperthyroidism that later progressed to Graves' ophthalmopathy. V gene TRBV5-4 combines with J gene TRBJ2-5; the D is unclear. The DNA for the CDR3 is TGTGCCAGCAGCCGGGTGGCAGGAGAGACCCAGTACTTC. Translating gives CASSRVAGETQYF.